This T cell receptor (beta chain) is from a study of cytomegalovirus exposure and HLA in healthy donors. PCR involved 60 Vbeta and 13 Jbeta primers. Clones were sequenced by immunoSEQ multiplex PCR, and TCRdb holds only the in-frame ones, with some missing. This sample has approximately 130,000 clones; 75% to 90% occur once, and the top ten carry more than 1.5%. Trimming shortened V by 8 bases and J by 1 base, and 8 bases separated the two germline ends. The CDR3 runs 12 residues. The germline V gene has CDR1 SEHNR and CDR2 FQNEAQ (reference sequence). A remark on this clone: What it binds is unknown.

Study-wide results and limits: Trimming of TCR beta V- and J-genes showed a link, identified in a later analysis, to a missense DCLRE1C variant.

The sample comprised PBMCs. The sequence was obtained from a man in his forties in good health and CMV-seronegative. This chain uses TRBV7-9 with TRBJ2-5; TRBD2 is a possible D gene (6 bases). CDR3 residues: CASAGFQETQYF. The CDR3 nucleotides are TGTGCCAGCGCGGGGTTCCAAGAGACCCAGTACTTC.